The 22 T cell receptor beta chains listed next were all sequenced from one sample in a study of blood T cell repertoires in COVID-19. Generated by immunoSEQ multiplex PCR, the TCRdb table keeps only in-frame clones and is missing some. The sample records roughly 25,000 clones, around 92% being singletons. The material sequenced was peripheral blood. Receptors were obtained from a human donor in a cohort sampled during active COVID-19.

The chain uses TRBV2 and TRBJ1-1; maybe TRBD1 (5 bases). V gave up 5 bases and J gave up 1 base, with 8 bases separating them. The length of the CDR3 is 13 residues. Germline lookup yields CDR1 SNHLY and CDR2 FYNNEI. In nucleotides, the CDR3 is TGTGCCAGCAGTCAGGGAACGAACACTGAAGCTTTCTTT. Translation: CASSQGTNTEAFF.

This sequence joins TRBV19 and TRBJ1-5; D perhaps matches TRBD1 (5 bases). Per the germline V gene, CDR1 is LNHDA and CDR2 is SQIVND (reference sequence). The V end lost 5 bases, the J end lost 3 bases, and 14 bases lay between the germline ends. The CDR3 loop spans 15 amino acids. For the CDR3, the DNA is TGTGCCAGTAGTCCCTTAACAGGCGACAATCAGCCCCAGCATTTT. It encodes CASSPLTGDNQPQHF.

The chain joins TRBV6-2 or TRBV6-3 to TRBJ1-2; 9 nucleotides match TRBD1. Germline V gene data show CDR1 as MNHEY and CDR2 as SVGEGT. Unmatched junction bases numbered 2, after V lost 4 bases and J lost 2 bases. The CDR3 extends over 14 amino acids. The CDR3 reads CASSWGQGNYGYTF. The CDR3 DNA reads TGTGCCAGCAGTTGGGGACAGGGAAACTATGGCTACACCTTC.

CDR3 DNA: TGTGCCAGCAGCAAAACAGGAGTATTTTCCTACGAGCAGTACTTC. It translates to CASSKTGVFSYEQYF. V usage is TRBV7-9 and J usage is TRBJ2-7; TRBD1 is a possible D gene (5 bases). V gave up 5 bases and J gave up 1 base, with 15 bases separating them. The CDR3 runs to 15 residues. CDR1 is SEHNR, CDR2 FQNEAQ, per germline (reference sequence).

The chain carries TRBV19 and TRBJ1-6; perhaps TRBD1 as D (6 bases). Germline CDR1 is LNHDA and CDR2 is SQIVND (reference sequence). V was cut by 9 bases and J by 11 bases, with 14 bases left in between. The CDR3 loop spans 12 amino acids. The CDR3 coding sequence is TGTGCCAGCGGGGGAGGGGGGACACCCCTCCACTTT. Protein sequence: CASGGGGTPLHF.

The chain joins TRBV7-9 to TRBJ2-7; a possible D gene is TRBD1 (5 bases). With 1 base removed from V and 1 base from J, the gap between germline ends came to 8 bases. The CDR3 runs to 14 residues. Per the germline V gene, CDR1 is SEHNR and CDR2 is FQNEAQ (reference sequence). The CDR3 spells CASSLDQGSYEQYV. The CDR3 coding sequence is TGTGCCAGCAGCTTAGATCAGGGATCCTACGAGCAGTACGTC.

This chain connects TRBV5-4 to TRBJ2-5; possible D gene TRBD1, 5 bases. This CDR3 is 13 amino acids long. Trimming took off 4 bases at V and 3 bases at J, with 10 bases between the two ends. CDR1 is SGHNT and CDR2 is YYREEE in the germline V gene (reference sequence). This chain's CDR3 is CASSLPGKETQYF. The CDR3 coding sequence is TGTGCCAGCAGCCTCCCAGGGAAAGAGACCCAGTACTTC.

This chain links TRBV2 with TRBJ2-7, with 9 bases matching TRBD2. CDR1 and CDR2 from the germline V gene are SNHLY and FYNNEI. The CDR3 has 14 amino acids. V shed 1 base, J shed 5 bases, and the junction held 3 bases outside the gene matches. CDR3 DNA: TGTGCCAGCAGTGAAGTAGCGGGGGTGCACGAGCAGTACTTC. Protein: CASSEVAGVHEQYF.

This rearrangement joins TRBV7-2 to TRBJ2-3, with 8 bases matching TRBD2. Trimming cost V 1 base and J 7 bases; bases outside gene matches: 10. The CDR3 extends over 16 amino acids. Germline V gene data show CDR1 as SGHTA and CDR2 as FQGNSA. The DNA of the CDR3 is TGTGCCAGCAGCTTAGGTCTAGCGGGCCCCATATATACGCAGTATTTT. Translation gives CASSLGLAGPIYTQYF. The full variable domain, completed using reference TRBV7-2 and TRBJ2-3, is GAGVSQSPSNKVTEKGKDVELRCDPISGHTALYWYRQSLGQGLEFLIYFQGNSAPDKSGLPSDRFSAERTGGSVSTLTIQRTQQEDSAVYLCASSLGLAGPIYTQYFGPGTRLTVL.

This chain links TRBV15 with TRBJ1-5, with D possibly matching TRBD1 (6 bases). Germline V gene data show CDR1 as LNHNV and CDR2 as YYDKDF (reference sequence). Trimming took off 3 bases at V and 1 base at J, with 10 bases between the two ends. The CDR3 is 15 amino acids. CDR3 protein: CATSRDGQSNQPQHF. As DNA, the CDR3 is TGTGCCACCAGCAGGGACGGACAGAGCAATCAGCCCCAGCATTTT.

This clone was counted only a few times. The V and J genes are TRBV19 and TRBJ1-2, with TRBD1 matching over 7 bases. Germline V gene data show CDR1 as LNHDA and CDR2 as SQIVND (reference sequence). The CDR3 length is 15 residues. V lost 7 bases, J lost 3 bases, and 11 bases stayed unmatched. CDR3 in amino acids: CASTSGTAEYYGYTF. The CDR3 DNA reads TGTGCCAGTACCTCCGGGACAGCAGAGTACTATGGCTACACCTTC.

The V and J genes are TRBV11-3 and TRBJ2-5, with 9 positions matching TRBD1. This CDR3 has 15 amino acids. Germline CDR1 SGHNT, CDR2 YENEEA. J gave up 1 base and V 1 base, and 1 base lay outside the gene matches. DNA of the CDR3: TGTGCCAGCAGCTTAGGGGGACAGGGCCAAGAGACCCAGTACTTC. It yields the protein CASSLGGQGQETQYF.

This chain uses TRBV14 with TRBJ2-7; D gene ambiguous. Germline V gene lookup returns CDR1 SGHDN and CDR2 FVKESK. The ends were cut back, 1 base at V and 3 bases at J, with 13 bases in the middle. The CDR3 is made up of 15 amino acids. CDR3 in amino acids: CASSQGAALHYEQYF. In nucleotides, the CDR3 is TGTGCCAGCAGCCAAGGTGCAGCGCTACACTACGAGCAGTACTTC.

The chain combines TRBV6-2 or TRBV6-3 with TRBJ1-2, with a weak D call TRBD1 (5 bases). Germline V CDR1 and CDR2: MNHEY, SVGEGT. CDR3 size: 13 residues. Trimming cost V 5 bases and J 2 bases, with 9 bases left between them. CDR3: CASSDSSNYGYTF. For the CDR3, the DNA is TGTGCCAGCAGTGACAGTTCAAACTATGGCTACACCTTC.

The rearrangement links TRBV29-1 to TRBJ1-1; maybe TRBD1 (6 bases). Trimming left V 6 bases short and J 1 base short, with 9 bases between. The V gene's germline CDR1 is SQVTM and CDR2 ANQGSEA. The CDR3 has 12 amino acids. This CDR3 reads CSVTRGNTEAFF. The CDR3 bases are TGCAGCGTCACCAGGGGGAACACTGAAGCTTTCTTT.

This clone was seen a handful of times. This chain connects TRBV5-4 to TRBJ1-2; 9 bases fit TRBD1. Germline V gives CDR1 SGHNT, CDR2 YYREEE (reference sequence). After removal of 0 bases from V and 2 bases from J, the junction contained 8 bases not matched to a gene. CDR3 length: 17 residues. CDR3 DNA: TGTGCCAGCAGCTTGGGTGCGCGGACAGGGGAGAACTATGGCTACACCTTC. Translation: CASSLGARTGENYGYTF.

V and J are TRBV6-2 or TRBV6-3 and TRBJ2-7; 8 bases fit TRBD1. V was pared by 0 bases and J by 0 bases, with 10 bases of the junction left unmatched. The length of the CDR3 is 18 residues. Germline V CDR1 and CDR2: MNHEY, SVGEGT. The CDR3 here is CASSYSVSQGARSYEQYV. The DNA for the CDR3 is TGTGCCAGCAGTTACTCGGTCAGCCAGGGGGCCCGCTCCTACGAGCAGTACGTC.

The chain joins TRBV18 to TRBJ2-7; D might be TRBD1 (5 bases). CDR3 length: 12 residues. CDR1 and CDR2 (germline): KGHSH, LQKENI. Trimming took 4 bases from V and 4 from J, leaving 8 bases between them. For the CDR3, the DNA is TGTGCCAGCTCACTACAGGCTTACGAGCAGTACGTC. Protein product: CASSLQAYEQYV.

This clone came up once. The CDR3 nucleotides read TGTGCCAGCATGGGAGGCGTCGGAAACACCATATATTTT. It yields the protein CASMGGVGNTIYF. The chain links TRBV6-6 to TRBJ1-3; D is uncertain. Germline V gene sequence: CDR1 MNHNY, CDR2 SVGAGI (reference sequence). V gave up 7 bases and J gave up 4 bases, with 11 bases separating them. The CDR3 spans 13 residues.

The chain has TRBV11-3 and TRBJ2-3, with 12 bases that match TRBD1. The V gene's germline CDR1 is SGHNT and CDR2 YENEEA. CDR3 length: 16 amino acids. Trimming removed 5 bases from V and 8 bases from J; junction bases left unmatched: 11. The CDR3 protein is CASSRRPGQGAGTQYF. As DNA, the CDR3 is TGTGCCAGCAGCCGGAGGCCGGGACAGGGGGCCGGTACGCAGTATTTT.

This chain joins TRBV6-5 and TRBJ2-1; 7 nucleotides match TRBD2. Trimming removed 8 bases from V and 7 bases from J; junction bases left unmatched: 11. Per germline, CDR1 MNHEY and CDR2 SVGAGI. The CDR3 spans 14 residues. DNA of the CDR3: TGTGCCAGCGCCGACGGCGGGGGAATTAATGAGCAGTTCTTC. Its translation: CASADGGGINEQFF.

This clone occurred once. The chain has TRBV3-1 (or the pseudogene TRBV3-2) and TRBJ1-3; D gene uncertain. CDR3 length: 12 amino acids. V shed 5 bases and J shed 4 bases, with 6 bases lying between them. Germline CDR1 and CDR2: LGHDT and YNNKEL (reference sequence). CDR3 protein: CASSGEGNTIYF. The CDR3, as DNA: TGTGCCAGCAGCGGGGAGGGAAACACCATATATTTT.